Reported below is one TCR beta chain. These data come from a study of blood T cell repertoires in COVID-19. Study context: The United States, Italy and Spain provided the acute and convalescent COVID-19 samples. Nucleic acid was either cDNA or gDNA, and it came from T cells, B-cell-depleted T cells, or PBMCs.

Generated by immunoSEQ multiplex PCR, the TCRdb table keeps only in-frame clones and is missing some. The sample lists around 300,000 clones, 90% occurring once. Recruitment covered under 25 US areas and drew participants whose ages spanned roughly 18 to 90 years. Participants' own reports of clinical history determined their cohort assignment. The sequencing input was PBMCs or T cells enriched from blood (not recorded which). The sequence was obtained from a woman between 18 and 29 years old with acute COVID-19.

The CDR3 is CASSVGGQTEAFF. Written as DNA, the CDR3 is TGTGCCAGCAGCGTGGGGGGGCAGACTGAAGCTTTCTTT. J is TRBJ1-1 and V is TRBV9, with a tentative D call TRBD1 (6 bases). The CDR3 runs 13 residues. Looked up from germline, CDR1 is SGDLS and CDR2 is YYNGEE. V lost 2 bases, J lost 5 bases, and 10 bases lay in between.